This TCR beta chain was sequenced during a study of blood T cell repertoires in COVID-19. Profiling relied on immunoSEQ multiplex PCR, and the TCRdb table lists in-frame clones only, not all of them. Of 80,000 to 100,000 clones listed, 74% are singletons. In Seattle, patients joined the study during active infection and were tracked longitudinally. This CDR3 spans 15 amino acids. Germline V gene data show CDR1 as LNHDA and CDR2 as SQIVND (reference sequence). Trimming at V came to 5 bases and at J to 5 bases, leaving 7 bases not matched to a gene. The material sequenced was peripheral blood. The J gene is TRBJ2-2, the V gene TRBV19; TRBD1 agrees at 8 bases. The TCR was taken from a man between 65 and 85 years old with COVID-19, enrolled during active disease. CDR3 sequence reads: CASSWAGGATGELFF. The CDR3 DNA reads TGTGCCAGTAGTTGGGCAGGGGGCGCAACCGGGGAGCTGTTTTTT.